The 17 T cell receptor beta chains below were found in one sample sequenced in a study of human T cells and chemical hapten exposure. MiXCR, run by TCRdb on the RACE reads, gives a single entry per CDR3 protein. The sample shows tens of thousands of distinct CDR3 sequences, about an eighth of them seen only once. The sample's time point: pre-sensitization, week 0. The treatment denotes: therapeutic diphenylcyclopropenone sensitization with weekly scalp DPC. The input for sequencing was whole blood, taken in connection with sensitization to the hapten diphenylcyclopropenone (DPC). These receptors all come from a woman younger than 45 with alopecia areata. Some clones in this sample may be carry-over from other donors' samples.

The rearrangement uses TRBV18 and TRBJ2-1; the D is unclear. In germline, CDR1 is KGHSH, CDR2 LQKENI. V gave up 3 bases and J gave up 4 bases, with 7 bases separating them. CDR3 length: 13 amino acids. CDR3 loop: CASSPAPYNEQFF. Here the CDR3 DNA reads TGTGCCAGCTCACCGGCACCGTACAATGAGCAGTTCTTC.

The chain carries TRBV20-1 and TRBJ1-6; 9 bases match TRBD1. V lost 3 bases and J lost 7; bases outside the gene matches: 7. This CDR3 is built from 15 residues. CDR1 DFQATT and CDR2 SNEGSKA come from the germline V gene (reference sequence). CDR3 amino acids: CSARVGTGYNSPLHF. In DNA form, the CDR3 reads TGCAGTGCTAGGGTCGGGACAGGGTACAATTCACCCCTCCACTTT.

The table lists this clonotype with a few counts. The chain joins TRBV5-6 to TRBJ2-7, with TRBD1 matching 8 bases. CDR1 and CDR2 (germline): SGHDT, YYEEEE. The J segment lost 13 bases and the V segment lost 4 bases, leaving 10 bases of the junction unmatched. This CDR3 has 12 residues. The CDR3 region has the DNA TGTGCCAGCAGCCTAAGAGGACAGGGTGGATACTTC. It specifies CASSLRGQGGYF.

The table lists this clonotype with many counts. V and J are TRBV18 and TRBJ1-4; unclear D gene. The CDR3 contains 14 residues. V lost 3 bases and J 5 bases, leaving 10 bases between the germline ends. Germline V CDR1 and CDR2: KGHSH, LQKENI. The chain's CDR3 is CASSPAPDNEKLFF. In DNA form, the CDR3 reads TGTGCCAGCTCACCGGCGCCAGACAATGAAAAACTGTTTTTT. Based on the CDR3 plus reference TRBV18 and TRBJ1-4, the full variable domain is NAGVMQNPRHLVRRRGQEARLRCSPMKGHSHVYWYRQLPEEGLKFMVYLQKENIIDESGMPKERFSAEFPKEGPSILRIQQVVRGDSAAYFCASSPAPDNEKLFFGSGTQLSVL.

The rearrangement uses TRBV20-1 and TRBJ1-3; D gene unclear. The CDR3 consists of 13 residues. V lost 1 base, J lost 4 bases, and 8 bases lay in between. In germline, CDR1 is DFQATT, CDR2 SNEGSKA (reference sequence). The DNA for the CDR3 is TGCAGTGCTAGAGCCCTGACCGGAAACACCATATATTTT. Amino acids: CSARALTGNTIYF.

In this sample, this clonotype turned up many times. The chain employs TRBV20-1 and TRBJ2-7; 9 positions match TRBD1. This CDR3 comprises 13 residues. V shed 6 bases and J 5 bases; nucleotides not matched to a gene: 8. The V gene's germline CDR1 is DFQATT and CDR2 SNEGSKA (reference sequence). The CDR3 sequence is CSASGTGLDEQYF. The CDR3 bases are TGCAGTGCGTCCGGGACAGGGTTGGACGAGCAGTACTTC.

This clonotype was counted many times. The J gene is TRBJ2-7, the V gene TRBV29-1; D ambiguous. Germline values: CDR1 SQVTM, CDR2 ANQGSEA. Deletions cut 0 bases from V and 6 bases from J, with 9 bases between. The CDR3 totals 12 residues. The CDR3 region has the DNA TGCAGCGTTGAAGATCTTCTGTCCGAGCAGTACTTC. Residues: CSVEDLLSEQYF.

The chain carries TRBV25-1 and TRBJ1-4; possible D gene TRBD1, 6 bases. V was shortened by 4 bases and J by 7 bases, with 16 bases between the two germline ends. CDR1 is MGHDK and CDR2 is SYGVNS in the germline V gene. The CDR3 has 15 residues. In nucleotides, the CDR3 is TGTGCCAGCAGTGCCTCAGGAGACAGGAGTGAAAAACTGTTTTTT. Translating it yields CASSASGDRSEKLFF.

This clonotype was picked up many times. The V gene is TRBV20-1, the J gene TRBJ2-7; the match to TRBD2 covers 11 bases. V was pared by 4 bases and J by 4 bases, with 9 bases of the junction left unmatched. Germline assignment: CDR1 DFQATT and CDR2 SNEGSKA (reference sequence). The CDR3 extends over 15 amino acids. CDR3 in DNA: TGCAGTGCTAAGTCGCGACTAGCGGGAACGTACGAGCAGTACTTC. It translates to CSAKSRLAGTYEQYF.

The sample holds a few counts of this clonotype. CDR3 coding DNA: TGTGCCAGCAGCCGCGCAGGTAGCGGAGGGGGCTATGAGCAGTTCTTC. Translation gives CASSRAGSGGGYEQFF. This chain links TRBV4-2 with TRBJ2-1, with D perhaps TRBD1 (7 bases). This CDR3 has 16 residues. CDR1 LGHNA and CDR2 YNFKEQ come from the germline V gene. V gave up 4 bases and J gave up 8 bases, with 21 bases separating them.

This clonotype was recorded at least ten times. The J gene is TRBJ2-1, the V gene TRBV20-1; 9 bases are shared with TRBD2. V dropped 0 bases and J dropped 5; count of bases not matched to a gene: 5. The CDR3 is 15 amino acids. Germline-derived CDR1 and CDR2 are DFQATT and SNEGSKA (reference sequence). CDR3 DNA: TGCAGTGCTAGAGATCTAGCGGGAAGCAACAATGAGCAGTTCTTC. This encodes CSARDLAGSNNEQFF.

The chain couples TRBV24-1 to TRBJ2-1; D is possibly TRBD1 or TRBD2 (5 bases each). Trimming removed 4 bases at V and 2 bases at J, with 8 bases between. Per germline, CDR1 KGHDR and CDR2 SFDVKD. There are 14 residues in the CDR3. The CDR3 nucleotides are TGTGCCACCAGTGACGGGGCAACCTACAATGAGCAGTTCTTC. This encodes CATSDGATYNEQFF.

V and J are TRBV12-3 or TRBV12-4 and TRBJ1-3; D gene ambiguous. The CDR3 length is 13 residues. V was trimmed by 5 bases and J by 0 bases, leaving 5 bases between them. CDR3 residues: CASSADSGNTIYF. In DNA form, the CDR3 reads TGTGCCAGCAGTGCCGACTCTGGAAACACCATATATTTT.

This clonotype was counted between two and nine times. J is TRBJ2-7 and V is TRBV6-1; tentative D call: TRBD1 (7 bases). The CDR3 contains 13 residues. With 7 bases removed from V and 3 bases from J, the gap between germline ends came to 13 bases. Germline values: CDR1 MNHNS, CDR2 SASEGT. CDR3 sequence: CASMEGAYYEQYF. CDR3 nucleotides: TGTGCCAGCATGGAGGGGGCTTACTACGAGCAGTACTTC.

The chain is built from TRBV12-3 or TRBV12-4 and TRBJ1-2; D is ambiguous. V gave up 5 bases and J gave up 6 bases, with 22 bases separating them. The CDR3 spans 16 residues. CDR3 sequence (DNA): TGTGCCAGCAGTCCCGACGTAATAGGGCCCATGGATGGCTACACCTTC. Translated, it gives CASSPDVIGPMDGYTF.

This clonotype was counted between two and nine times. The V and J genes are TRBV29-1 and TRBJ2-2, with D possibly being TRBD2 (6 bases). The V end lost 7 bases, the J end lost 1 base, and 19 bases lay between the germline ends. This CDR3 region has 16 residues. CDR1 and CDR2 from the germline V gene are SQVTM and ANQGSEA. The CDR3 loop is CSGAPGASENTGELFF. The CDR3 region has the DNA TGCAGCGGGGCCCCCGGGGCTAGCGAGAACACCGGGGAGCTGTTTTTT.

The genes are TRBV6-5 and TRBJ2-6; the D gene could be TRBD1 or TRBD2 (5 bases each). The V end was cut by 2 bases, the J end by 0 bases, with 17 bases between. This CDR3 region has 19 residues. In germline, CDR1 is MNHEY, CDR2 SVGAGI. The CDR3 region is CASSYGPGRSFSGANVLTF. CDR3 DNA: TGTGCCAGCAGTTACGGCCCGGGACGCAGCTTCTCTGGGGCCAACGTCCTGACTTTC.